The 28 T cell receptor beta chains below come from one sample, sequenced in a study. Each CDR3 protein gets one entry after TCRdb re-called the RT-PCR reads with MiXCR. Of approximately 720,000 distinct CDR3 sequences detected, 14% appear once; the ten largest clones hold 3.6%. Sequences were obtained from memory CD4+ T cells from blood. Every receptor here comes from a female donor in good health, serving as a healthy control.

This clonotype has more than one count but fewer than ten. This chain connects TRBV18 to TRBJ2-1; 7 bases are a match to TRBD2. Trimming removed 3 bases from V and 5 bases from J; junction bases left unmatched: 4. The CDR3 consists of 14 residues. Germline values: CDR1 KGHSH, CDR2 LQKENI. CDR3 nucleotides: TGTGCCAGCTCACCGGGACTAACAGACAATGAGCAGTTCTTC. Encoded protein: CASSPGLTDNEQFF.

The genes are TRBV5-1 and TRBJ1-1; TRBD1 aligns across 8 bases. The germline gives CDR1 SGHRS, CDR2 YFSETQ. The CDR3 runs to 15 residues. V gave up 4 bases and J gave up 4 bases; unmatched junction bases: 9. For the CDR3, the DNA is TGCGCCAGCAGCCCTATGACAGGGGAACGCACTGAAGCTTTCTTT. This translates into CASSPMTGERTEAFF. The variable domain in full, completed from reference TRBV5-1 and TRBJ1-1, reads KAGVTQTPRYLIKTRGQQVTLSCSPISGHRSVSWYQQTPGQGLQFLFEYFSETQRNKGNFPGRFSGRQFSNSRSEMNVSTLELGDSALYLCASSPMTGERTEAFFGQGTRLTVV.

This clonotype has more than one count but fewer than ten. J is TRBJ1-1 and V is TRBV6-2 or TRBV6-3; no reliable D call. Germline-derived CDR1 and CDR2 are MNHEY and SVGEGT. The CDR3 loop spans 16 amino acids. V was trimmed by 2 bases and J by 0 bases, leaving 13 bases between them. The CDR3 loop is CASSYVESGVNTEAFF. The CDR3 coding sequence is TGTGCCAGCAGTTACGTCGAATCCGGGGTGAACACTGAAGCTTTCTTT.

There are a few counts of this clonotype. The V gene is TRBV6-2 or TRBV6-3, the J gene TRBJ2-1; 9 bases agree with TRBD2. Losses at the gene ends were 4 bases for V and 1 base for J; bases not matched to a gene: 5. The CDR3 has 16 amino acids. Per the germline V gene, CDR1 is MNHEY and CDR2 is SVGEGT. The CDR3 DNA follows: TGTGCCAGCAGTTTCTTTCTAGCGGGATCCTACAATGAGCAGTTCTTC. Its translation: CASSFFLAGSYNEQFF.

The chain employs TRBV6-5 and TRBJ1-6, with D maybe TRBD1 (5 bases). The CDR3 contains 15 residues. V lost 0 bases and J 9 bases, leaving 12 bases between the germline ends. Germline V gives CDR1 MNHEY, CDR2 SVGAGI. The CDR3 DNA sequence: TGTGCCAGCAGTTACTCGGGGCAGGGCCTTTCACCCCTCCACTTT. This sequence encodes CASSYSGQGLSPLHF.

This clonotype was observed many times. For the CDR3, the DNA is TGTGCCACCAGCAGCAGGGAGAGCTACGAGCAGTACTTC. Translation gives CATSSRESYEQYF. The chain employs TRBV15 and TRBJ2-7; D assignment may be TRBD1 or TRBD2 (5 bases each). The V end was cut by 3 bases, the J end by 3 bases, with 9 bases between. The CDR3 totals 13 residues. In germline, CDR1 is LNHNV, CDR2 YYDKDF (reference sequence). Combining the CDR3 with reference TRBV15 and TRBJ2-7 gives the whole variable domain DAMVIQNPRYQVTQFGKPVTLSCSQTLNHNVMYWYQQKSSQAPKLLFHYYDKDFNNEADTPDNFQSRRPNTSFCFLDIRSPGLGDTAMYLCATSSRESYEQYFGPGTRLTVT.

The chain carries TRBV24-1 and TRBJ2-7, with TRBD2 matching 14 bases. Germline V lookup: CDR1 KGHDR, CDR2 SFDVKD. Trimming at V came to 3 bases and at J to 4 bases, leaving 4 bases not matched to a gene. The CDR3 sequence is 16 residues long. The CDR3 DNA sequence: TGTGCCACCAGTGATAATGGACTAGCGGGAGGATACGAGCAGTACTTC. It encodes CATSDNGLAGGYEQYF.

The rearrangement joins TRBV5-4 to TRBJ2-3; 11 bases are shared with TRBD2. This CDR3 is 13 amino acids long. Germline V lookup: CDR1 SGHNT, CDR2 YYREEE (reference sequence). V gave up 9 bases and J gave up 5 bases; unmatched junction bases: 5. The CDR3 region is CATKLAGEDTQYF. The CDR3 DNA reads as TGTGCCACCAAACTAGCGGGAGAAGATACGCAGTATTTT.

The chain employs TRBV5-8 and TRBJ2-3; D is perhaps TRBD1 or TRBD2 (5 bases each). V was clipped by 1 base and J by 5 bases, with 14 bases between them. The germline CDR1 and CDR2 sequences are SGHTS and YDEGEE. The CDR3 contains 15 residues. The CDR3: CASSLLFPGRDTQYF. CDR3 nucleotides: TGTGCCAGCAGCTTGCTATTCCCAGGGAGAGATACGCAGTATTTT.

Many counts were recorded for this clonotype. CDR3 DNA: TGCAGTGCTGGCGGGACTTCTGGAGTGGGGCTCTATGGCTACACCTTC. It codes for CSAGGTSGVGLYGYTF. This chain links TRBV20-1 with TRBJ1-2; tentatively, D is TRBD1 (5 bases). The CDR3 spans 16 residues. V lost 5 bases and J lost 4, with 23 bases in between. Germline CDR1 reads DFQATT; CDR2 reads SNEGSKA (reference sequence).

This clonotype was counted between two and nine times. This chain links TRBV6-2 or TRBV6-3 with TRBJ2-6; tentatively, D is TRBD1 (7 bases). This CDR3 spans 20 amino acids. Germline V gives CDR1 MNHEY, CDR2 SVGEGT. Trimming removed 0 bases from V and 0 bases from J, with 18 bases in between. This CDR3 reads CASSYSKGAGGISGANVLTF. CDR3 sequence (DNA): TGTGCCAGCAGTTACTCCAAGGGCGCAGGGGGGATCTCTGGGGCCAACGTCCTGACTTTC.

In this sample, this clonotype turned up a few times. V usage is TRBV20-1 and J usage is TRBJ1-2, with D perhaps TRBD1 (5 bases). Germline assignment: CDR1 DFQATT and CDR2 SNEGSKA (reference sequence). V shed 0 bases and J shed 6 bases, with 17 bases lying between them. The CDR3 contains 15 residues. The DNA for the CDR3 is TGCAGTGCTAGAGACCCCCATCTAGGAGGGGATGGCTACACCTTC. Amino acids: CSARDPHLGGDGYTF.

This clonotype was observed a few times. V gene TRBV6-6 combines with J gene TRBJ2-1; 7 positions agree with TRBD2. Germline V gene sequence: CDR1 MNHNY, CDR2 SVGAGI (reference sequence). The junction had 8 bases not matched to a gene; V was cut back by 6 bases and J by 0 bases. CDR3 length equals 16 residues. CDR3 sequence (DNA): TGTGCCAGCAGCTTCGGACTAGTTAGCTCCTACAATGAGCAGTTCTTC. Residues: CASSFGLVSSYNEQFF.

The V and J genes are TRBV20-1 and TRBJ2-3; no clear D. CDR1 DFQATT and CDR2 SNEGSKA come from the germline V gene (reference sequence). Trimming shortened V by 4 bases and J by 0 bases, and 5 bases separated the two germline ends. The CDR3 spans 12 residues. In DNA form, the CDR3 reads TGCAGTGCTACCCGGAGCACAGATACGCAGTATTTT. As protein: CSATRSTDTQYF.

This clonotype was observed many times. The genes are TRBV12-3 or TRBV12-4 and TRBJ2-2; weak D call: TRBD2 (6 bases). With 7 bases removed from V and 2 bases from J, the gap between germline ends came to 11 bases. The CDR3 covers 14 residues. In DNA form, the CDR3 reads TGTGCCAGCACCGGGGACTCCAACACCGGGGAGCTGTTTTTT. This sequence encodes CASTGDSNTGELFF.

In this sample, this clonotype turned up a few times. The rearrangement uses TRBV18 and TRBJ1-5, with D unclear. CDR1 is KGHSH, CDR2 LQKENI, per germline. CDR3 length: 13 amino acids. V was pared by 4 bases and J by 2 bases, with 6 bases between. The CDR3 region is CASSQSRNQPQHF. DNA for the CDR3: TGTGCCAGCTCACAGTCCCGCAATCAGCCCCAGCATTTT.

The chain links TRBV6-2 or TRBV6-3 to TRBJ2-1; TRBD2 matches at 14 bases. This CDR3 has 16 residues. Germline CDR1 and CDR2: MNHEY and SVGEGT. Trimming removed 6 bases from V and 5 bases from J; junction bases left unmatched: 6. CDR3 nucleotide sequence: TGTGCCAGCAGCCGCCGACTAGCGGGGGGGAACAATGAGCAGTTCTTC. Residues: CASSRRLAGGNNEQFF.

This clonotype was seen only once. This rearrangement joins TRBV5-1 to TRBJ1-4; possibly TRBD1 for D (5 bases). Germline V gene sequence: CDR1 SGHRS, CDR2 YFSETQ. Between the trimmed V and J ends, which lost 5 bases and 7 bases, there was a span of 15 bases. CDR3 length: 14 residues. This CDR3 reads CASSGGGRSEKLFF. The CDR3 nucleotides read TGCGCCAGCAGTGGGGGGGGAAGGAGTGAAAAACTGTTTTTT.

This clonotype occurred a few times. This rearrangement joins TRBV28 to TRBJ2-5; D tentatively reads TRBD1 or TRBD2 (6 bases each). Germline assignment: CDR1 MDHEN and CDR2 SYDVKM. V dropped 6 bases and J dropped 4 bases, with 12 bases sitting between them. This CDR3 has 13 amino acids. The CDR3 here is CASRPEGGETQYF. CDR3 nucleotide sequence: TGTGCCAGCAGACCCGAGGGGGGAGAGACCCAGTACTTC.

This clonotype turned up a few times. The gene calls are TRBV5-5 and TRBJ2-3; 14 bases match TRBD2. The CDR3 has 16 amino acids. Unmatched junction bases numbered 5, after V lost 4 bases and J lost 4 bases. From germline, CDR1 is SGHKS and CDR2 YYEKEE (reference sequence). CDR3 sequence: CASSQRTSGRPDTQYF. CDR3 DNA sequence: TGTGCCAGCAGCCAACGGACTAGCGGGAGGCCAGATACGCAGTATTTT.

This clonotype was counted only a few times. The CDR3 DNA follows: TGTGCCAGCAGCGGGGGGACAGGGGCACAAGAGACCCAGTACTTC. Its translation is CASSGGTGAQETQYF. J is TRBJ2-5 and V is TRBV5-6, with 10 bases matching TRBD1. J lost 2 bases, V lost 4 bases, and 5 bases had no gene match. Germline CDR1 and CDR2: SGHDT and YYEEEE. CDR3 length: 15 residues. Variable domain in full (rest from reference TRBV5-6 and TRBJ2-5): DAGVTQSPTHLIKTRGQQVTLRCSPKSGHDTVSWYQQALGQGPQFIFQYYEEEERQRGNFPDRFSGHQFPNYSSELNVNALLLGDSALYLCASSGGTGAQETQYFGPGTRLLVL.

Only a few counts were recorded for this clonotype. The gene calls are TRBV7-2 and TRBJ2-1; D ambiguous. The CDR3 runs to 14 residues. Germline-derived CDR1 and CDR2 are SGHTA and FQGNSA. Trimming shortened V by 2 bases and J by 2 bases, and 7 bases separated the two germline ends. Written as DNA, the CDR3 is TGTGCCAGCAGCTTACAGGTTACCTACAATGAGCAGTTCTTC. As protein: CASSLQVTYNEQFF.

V gene TRBV4-3 combines with J gene TRBJ2-1; no definite D call. Trimming removed 0 bases from V and 4 bases from J, with 16 bases in between. Germline V gene lookup returns CDR1 LGHNA and CDR2 YSLEER. This CDR3 comprises 17 residues. The CDR3 loop is CASSQDRGSFPYNEQFF. In DNA form, the CDR3 reads TGCGCCAGCAGCCAAGATCGAGGATCCTTCCCATACAATGAGCAGTTCTTC.

In its sample, this clonotype was seen many times. The rearrangement links TRBV10-3 to TRBJ2-1; tentatively, D is TRBD2 (5 bases). The CDR3 extends over 13 amino acids. The ends were cut back, 4 bases at V and 7 bases at J, with 11 bases in the middle. Germline V lookup: CDR1 ENHRY, CDR2 SYGVKD. DNA of the CDR3: TGTGCCATCAGTGGGACTGTGGGAAATGAGCAGTTCTTC. Protein: CAISGTVGNEQFF.

This clonotype was observed a handful of times. The chain links TRBV24-1 to TRBJ2-2; TRBD2 is a possible D gene (7 bases). The CDR3 sequence is 16 residues long. Germline V gene sequence: CDR1 KGHDR, CDR2 SFDVKD. Trimming took off 0 bases at V and 5 bases at J, with 12 bases between the two ends. CDR3 DNA: TGTGCCACCAGTGATTTGGGGGGGGCATCAACCGGGGAGCTGTTTTTT. Residues: CATSDLGGASTGELFF.

In this sample, this clonotype turned up a few times. CDR3 amino acids: CASSLGLAERKNIQYF. CDR3 sequence (DNA): TGTGCCAGCAGCTTGGGGCTAGCGGAGAGGAAAAACATTCAGTACTTC. The rearrangement uses TRBV7-2 and TRBJ2-4; 7 bases line up with TRBD2. Per the germline V gene, CDR1 is SGHTA and CDR2 is FQGNSA. The CDR3 extends over 16 amino acids. Trimming removed 3 bases from V and 4 bases from J; junction bases left unmatched: 9.

The chain has TRBV3-1 and TRBJ2-1; D gene uncertain. Trimming pared 1 base from V and 3 bases from J, leaving 19 bases between. Germline V gene sequence: CDR1 LGHDT, CDR2 YNNKEL (reference sequence). The CDR3 is 18 amino acids. The chain's CDR3 is CASSQVVARVPHYNEQFF. The CDR3 DNA follows: TGTGCCAGCAGCCAAGTGGTCGCCCGAGTCCCCCACTACAATGAGCAGTTCTTC.

The gene calls are TRBV3-1 and TRBJ2-7; possible D gene TRBD2, 6 bases. Trimming removed 3 bases at V and 0 bases at J, with 12 bases between. The germline CDR1 and CDR2 sequences are LGHDT and YNNKEL (reference sequence). CDR3 length equals 15 residues. The CDR3 region is CASSQGLQSSYEQYF. DNA for the CDR3: TGTGCCAGCAGCCAGGGACTGCAGAGCTCCTACGAGCAGTACTTC.